This T cell receptor beta chain derives from a study of shared clonotypes between healthy human individuals. Study results and caveats: Larger estimated richness was generally seen in naive subsets than in memory subsets. The generation probabilities recorded for non-shared clonotypes fell below those of clonotypes shared by all four donors. The study's rarefaction showed incomplete sorted-subset sequencing despite large depth.

Subsets obtained from CD4+ cells comprised CD45RA+ naive and CD45RA-negative memory cells. Method: immunoSEQ multiplex PCR; TCRdb's copy keeps in-frame clones and lacks some. The sample lists 2 million to 2.5 million clones, around 93% occurring once. Comments on this clone: Its specificity is not known. Distinct nucleotide sequences in the sample also encode this CDR3.

The germline V gene encodes CDR1 SEHNR and CDR2 FQNEAQ (reference sequence). Trimming removed 3 bases from V and 3 bases from J; junction bases left unmatched: 3. The CDR3 totals 14 residues. Sequencing was carried out using naive CD4+ T cells from PBMCs. Stated subset: CD45RA+ positively selected. This TCR derives from a man aged 18 to 30 in good health. Some clones in this sample may be carry-over from other donors' samples. This rearrangement joins TRBV7-9 to TRBJ2-7; 9 nucleotides align to TRBD1. CDR3 region: CASSFGTGIYEQYF. CDR3 nucleotides: TGTGCCAGCAGCTTCGGGACAGGGATCTACGAGCAGTACTTC.